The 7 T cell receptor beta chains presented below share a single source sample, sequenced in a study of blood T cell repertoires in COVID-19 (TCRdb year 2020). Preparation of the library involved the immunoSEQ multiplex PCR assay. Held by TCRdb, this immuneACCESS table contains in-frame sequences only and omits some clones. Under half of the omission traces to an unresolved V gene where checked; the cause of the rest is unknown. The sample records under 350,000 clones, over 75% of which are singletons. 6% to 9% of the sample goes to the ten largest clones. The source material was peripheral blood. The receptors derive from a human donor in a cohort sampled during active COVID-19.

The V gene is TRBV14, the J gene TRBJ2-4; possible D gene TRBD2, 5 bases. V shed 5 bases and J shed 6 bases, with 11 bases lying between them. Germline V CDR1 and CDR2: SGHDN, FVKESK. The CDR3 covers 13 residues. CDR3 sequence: CASSDGRGNIQYF. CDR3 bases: TGTGCCAGCAGCGACGGCCGGGGAAACATTCAGTACTTC.

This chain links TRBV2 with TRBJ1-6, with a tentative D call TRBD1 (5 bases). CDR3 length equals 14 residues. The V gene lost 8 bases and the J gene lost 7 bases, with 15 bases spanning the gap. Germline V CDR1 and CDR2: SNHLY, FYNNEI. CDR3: CASSLRTLNSPLHF. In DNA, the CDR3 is TGTGCCAGCTCCTTAAGGACACTCAATTCACCCCTCCACTTT. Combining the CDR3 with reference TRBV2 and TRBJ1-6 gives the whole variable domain EPEVTQTPSHQVTQMGQEVILRCVPISNHLYFYWYRQILGQKVEFLVSFYNNEISEKSEIFDDQFSVERPDGSNFTLKIRSTKLEDSAMYFCASSLRTLNSPLHFGNGTRLTVT.

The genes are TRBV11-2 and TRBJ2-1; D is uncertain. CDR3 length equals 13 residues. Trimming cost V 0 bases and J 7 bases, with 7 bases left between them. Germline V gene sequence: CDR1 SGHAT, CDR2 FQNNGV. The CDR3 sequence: CASSLERINEQFF. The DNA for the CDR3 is TGTGCCAGCAGCTTAGAGCGAATAAATGAGCAGTTCTTC.

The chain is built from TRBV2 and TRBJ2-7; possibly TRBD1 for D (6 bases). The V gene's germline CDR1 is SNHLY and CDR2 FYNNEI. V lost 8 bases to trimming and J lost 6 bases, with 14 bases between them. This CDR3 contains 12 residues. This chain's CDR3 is CASSYQGSEQYF. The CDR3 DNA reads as TGTGCCAGCTCCTATCAGGGGAGCGAGCAGTACTTC.

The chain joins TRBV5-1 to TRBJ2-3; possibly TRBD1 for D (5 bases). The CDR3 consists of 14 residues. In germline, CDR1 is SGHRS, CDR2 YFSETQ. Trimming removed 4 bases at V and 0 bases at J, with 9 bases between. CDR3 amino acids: CASSRGQSTDTQYF. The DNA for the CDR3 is TGCGCCAGCAGCCGAGGACAAAGCACAGATACGCAGTATTTT.

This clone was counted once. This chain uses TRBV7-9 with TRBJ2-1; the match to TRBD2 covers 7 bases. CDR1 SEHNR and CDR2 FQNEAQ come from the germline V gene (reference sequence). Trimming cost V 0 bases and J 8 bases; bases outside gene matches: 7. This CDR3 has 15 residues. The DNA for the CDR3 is TGTGCCAGCAGCTTAGCGCGTAGGGGAGGGGATGAGCAGTTCTTC. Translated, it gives CASSLARRGGDEQFF.

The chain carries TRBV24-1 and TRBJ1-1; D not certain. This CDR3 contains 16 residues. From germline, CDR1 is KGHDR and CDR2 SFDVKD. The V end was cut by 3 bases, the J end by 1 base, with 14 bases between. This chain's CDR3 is CATSDGGTGKNTEAFF. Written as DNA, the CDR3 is TGTGCCACCAGTGATGGAGGCACGGGTAAGAACACTGAAGCTTTCTTT.